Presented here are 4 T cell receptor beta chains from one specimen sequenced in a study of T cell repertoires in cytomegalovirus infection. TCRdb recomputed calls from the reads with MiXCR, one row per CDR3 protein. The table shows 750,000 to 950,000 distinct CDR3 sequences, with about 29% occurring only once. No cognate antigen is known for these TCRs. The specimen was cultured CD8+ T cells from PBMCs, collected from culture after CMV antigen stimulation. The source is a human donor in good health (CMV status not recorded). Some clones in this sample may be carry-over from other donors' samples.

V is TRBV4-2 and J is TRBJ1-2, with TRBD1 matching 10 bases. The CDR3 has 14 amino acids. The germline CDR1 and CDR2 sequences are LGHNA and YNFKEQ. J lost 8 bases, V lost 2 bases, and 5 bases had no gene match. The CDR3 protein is CASSQLGTGVGYTF. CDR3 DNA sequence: TGTGCCAGCAGCCAACTTGGGACAGGGGTGGGCTACACCTTC.

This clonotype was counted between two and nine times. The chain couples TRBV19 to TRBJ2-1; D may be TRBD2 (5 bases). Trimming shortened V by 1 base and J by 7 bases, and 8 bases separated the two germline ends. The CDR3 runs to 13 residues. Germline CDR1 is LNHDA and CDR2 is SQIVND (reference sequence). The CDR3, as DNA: TGTGCCAGTAGTATAGTCACGGGGAATGAGCAGTTCTTC. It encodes CASSIVTGNEQFF.

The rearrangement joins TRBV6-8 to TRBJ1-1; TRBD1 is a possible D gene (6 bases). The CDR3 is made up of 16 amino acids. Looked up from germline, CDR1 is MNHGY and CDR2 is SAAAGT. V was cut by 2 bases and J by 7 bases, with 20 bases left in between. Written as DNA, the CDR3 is TGTGCCAGCAGTTACACAGGGAACCCGCTGGGAGGTGAAGCTTTCTTT. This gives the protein CASSYTGNPLGGEAFF.

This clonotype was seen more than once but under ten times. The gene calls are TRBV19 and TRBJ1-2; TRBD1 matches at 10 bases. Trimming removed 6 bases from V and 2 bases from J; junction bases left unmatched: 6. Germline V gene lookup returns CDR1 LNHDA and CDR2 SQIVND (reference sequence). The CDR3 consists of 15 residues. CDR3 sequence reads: CASRDTGQGNYGYTF. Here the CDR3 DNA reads TGTGCCAGTAGAGACACGGGACAGGGGAACTATGGCTACACCTTC.